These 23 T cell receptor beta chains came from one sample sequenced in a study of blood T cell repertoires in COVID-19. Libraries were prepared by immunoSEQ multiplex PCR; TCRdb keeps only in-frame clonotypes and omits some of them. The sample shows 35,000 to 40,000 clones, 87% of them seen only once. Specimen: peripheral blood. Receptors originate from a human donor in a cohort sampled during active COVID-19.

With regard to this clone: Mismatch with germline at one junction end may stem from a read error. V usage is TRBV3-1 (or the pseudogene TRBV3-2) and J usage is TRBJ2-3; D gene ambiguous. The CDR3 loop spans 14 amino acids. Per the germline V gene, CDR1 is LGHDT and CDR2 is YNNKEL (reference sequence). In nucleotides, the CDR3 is TGTGCCAGCAGTCAAGAAAACGGAGCTGATACGCAGTATTTT. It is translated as CASSQENGADTQYF.

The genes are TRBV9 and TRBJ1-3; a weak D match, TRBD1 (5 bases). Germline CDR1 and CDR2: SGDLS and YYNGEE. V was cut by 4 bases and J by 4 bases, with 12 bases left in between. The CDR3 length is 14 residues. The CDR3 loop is CASSPGQRGNTIYF. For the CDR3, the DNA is TGTGCCAGCAGCCCAGGGCAGAGAGGAAACACCATATATTTT.

For the CDR3, the DNA is TGTGCCAGCAGCGTAGCGGTAGCGACCACTCAAGAGACCCAGTACTTC. Translation: CASSVAVATTQETQYF. This chain connects TRBV9 to TRBJ2-5; weak D call: TRBD2 (5 bases). Trimming removed 0 bases at V and 2 bases at J, with 14 bases between. The CDR3 length is 16 residues. In germline, CDR1 is SGDLS, CDR2 YYNGEE.

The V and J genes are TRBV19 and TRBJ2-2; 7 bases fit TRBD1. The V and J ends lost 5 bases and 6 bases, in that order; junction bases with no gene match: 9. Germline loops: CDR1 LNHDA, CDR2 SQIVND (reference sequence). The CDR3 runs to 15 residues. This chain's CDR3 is CASSALRGLAGELFF. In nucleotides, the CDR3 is TGTGCCAGTAGTGCCCTCAGGGGGTTGGCCGGGGAGCTGTTTTTT.

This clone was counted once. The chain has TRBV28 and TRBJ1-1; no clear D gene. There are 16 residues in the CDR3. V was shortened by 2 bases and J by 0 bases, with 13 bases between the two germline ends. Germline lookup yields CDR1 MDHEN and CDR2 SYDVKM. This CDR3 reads CASSLGPGVMNTEAFF. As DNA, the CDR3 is TGTGCCAGCAGTTTAGGCCCCGGGGTCATGAACACTGAAGCTTTCTTT.

The CDR3 spells CASSIRQTYTEAFF. The CDR3, as DNA: TGTGCCAGCAGTATCCGACAGACCTACACTGAAGCTTTCTTT. The chain employs TRBV6-2 or TRBV6-3 and TRBJ1-1, with D possibly TRBD1 on 5 matching bases. Between the trimmed V and J ends, which lost 5 bases and 3 bases, there was a span of 13 bases. Germline loops: CDR1 MNHEY, CDR2 SVGEGT. The CDR3 contains 14 residues.

CDR3 DNA: TGTGCCAGCAGCTTGACTAGCGGGACGTACGAGCAGTACTTC. This gives the protein CASSLTSGTYEQYF. This chain uses TRBV7-8 with TRBJ2-7, with TRBD2 identical over 11 bases. The CDR3 spans 14 residues. Germline trimming cut 3 bases from V and 4 bases from J; bases unmatched to any gene: 2. The germline gives CDR1 SGHVS, CDR2 FQNEAQ.

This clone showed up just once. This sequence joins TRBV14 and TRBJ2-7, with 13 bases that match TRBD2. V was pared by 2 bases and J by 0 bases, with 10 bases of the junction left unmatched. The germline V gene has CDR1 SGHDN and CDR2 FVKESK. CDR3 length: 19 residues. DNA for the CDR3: TGTGCCAGCAGCCAAAGGCCGGGACTAGCGGGACAAATCTCCTACGAGCAGTACTTC. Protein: CASSQRPGLAGQISYEQYF.

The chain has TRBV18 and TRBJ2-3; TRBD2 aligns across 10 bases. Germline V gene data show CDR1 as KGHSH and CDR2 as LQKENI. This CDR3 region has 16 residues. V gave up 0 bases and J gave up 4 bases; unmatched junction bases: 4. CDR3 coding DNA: TGTGCCAGCTCACCACCGTCAGCGGGGGGGGCAGATACGCAGTATTTT. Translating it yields CASSPPSAGGADTQYF.

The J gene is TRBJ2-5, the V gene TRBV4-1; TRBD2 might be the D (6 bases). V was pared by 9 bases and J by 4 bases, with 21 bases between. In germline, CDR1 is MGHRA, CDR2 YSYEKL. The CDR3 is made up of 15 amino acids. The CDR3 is CASRPTGVYTETQYF. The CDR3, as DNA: TGCGCCAGTAGACCGACGGGGGTGTACACAGAGACCCAGTACTTC.

DNA of the CDR3: TGCGCCAGCAGCTCGACAGGGGGATCCTACGAGCAGTACTTC. It translates to CASSSTGGSYEQYF. The chain carries TRBV4-1 and TRBJ2-7; 9 nucleotides agree with TRBD1. This CDR3 has 14 residues. Germline V gene sequence: CDR1 MGHRA, CDR2 YSYEKL. The V and J ends lost 5 bases and 1 base, in that order; junction bases with no gene match: 3.

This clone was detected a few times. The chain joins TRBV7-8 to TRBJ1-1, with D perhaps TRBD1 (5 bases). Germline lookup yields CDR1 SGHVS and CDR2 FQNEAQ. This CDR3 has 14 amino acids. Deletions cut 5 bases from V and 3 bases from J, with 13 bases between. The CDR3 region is CASSPRGAYTEAFF. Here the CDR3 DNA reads TGTGCCAGCAGCCCCCGCGGGGCATACACTGAAGCTTTCTTT.

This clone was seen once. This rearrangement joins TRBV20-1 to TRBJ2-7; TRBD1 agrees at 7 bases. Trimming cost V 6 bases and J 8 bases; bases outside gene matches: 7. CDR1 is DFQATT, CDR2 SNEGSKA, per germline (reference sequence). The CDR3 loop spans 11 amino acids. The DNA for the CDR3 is TGCAGTGCCACCGACAGGGACCAGCAGTACTTC. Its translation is CSATDRDQQYF.

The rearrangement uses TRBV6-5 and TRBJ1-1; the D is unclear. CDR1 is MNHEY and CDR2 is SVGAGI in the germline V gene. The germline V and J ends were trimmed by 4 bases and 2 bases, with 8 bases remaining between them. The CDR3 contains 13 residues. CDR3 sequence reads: CASSLYLNTEAFF. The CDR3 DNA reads TGTGCCAGCAGTTTGTACCTAAACACTGAAGCTTTCTTT.

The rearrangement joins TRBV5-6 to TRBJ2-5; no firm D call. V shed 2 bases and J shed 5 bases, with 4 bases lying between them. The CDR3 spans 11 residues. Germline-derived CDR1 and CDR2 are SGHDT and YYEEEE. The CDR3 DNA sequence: TGTGCCAGCAGCTTCTCGGAGACCCAGTACTTC. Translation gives CASSFSETQYF.

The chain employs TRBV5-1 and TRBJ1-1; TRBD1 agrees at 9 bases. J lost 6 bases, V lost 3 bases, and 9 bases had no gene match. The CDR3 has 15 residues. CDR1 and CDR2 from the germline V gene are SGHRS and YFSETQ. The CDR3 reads CASSWDRADYSEAFF. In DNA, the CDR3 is TGCGCCAGCAGCTGGGACAGGGCAGATTATTCTGAAGCTTTCTTT.

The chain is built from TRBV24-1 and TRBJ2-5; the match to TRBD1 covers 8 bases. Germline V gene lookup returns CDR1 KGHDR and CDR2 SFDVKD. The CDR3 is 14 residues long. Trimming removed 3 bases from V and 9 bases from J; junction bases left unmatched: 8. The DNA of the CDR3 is TGTGCCACCAGTGATCCCGGACAGGGAGGCCCCCAGTACTTC. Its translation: CATSDPGQGGPQYF.

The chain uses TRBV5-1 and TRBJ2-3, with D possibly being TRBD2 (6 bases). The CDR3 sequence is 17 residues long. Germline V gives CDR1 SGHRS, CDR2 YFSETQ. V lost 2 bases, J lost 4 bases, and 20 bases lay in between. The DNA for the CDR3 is TGCGCCAGCAGCTTAGTAGCTAGTAGGGGAGGTTCAGATACGCAGTATTTT. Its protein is CASSLVASRGGSDTQYF.

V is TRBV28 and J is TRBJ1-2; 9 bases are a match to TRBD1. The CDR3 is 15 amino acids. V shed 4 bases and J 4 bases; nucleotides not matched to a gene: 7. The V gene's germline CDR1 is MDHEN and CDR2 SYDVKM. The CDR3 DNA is TGTGCCAGCAGTTCTCCGGGACAGGGCGGCTATGGCTACACCTTC. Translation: CASSSPGQGGYGYTF.

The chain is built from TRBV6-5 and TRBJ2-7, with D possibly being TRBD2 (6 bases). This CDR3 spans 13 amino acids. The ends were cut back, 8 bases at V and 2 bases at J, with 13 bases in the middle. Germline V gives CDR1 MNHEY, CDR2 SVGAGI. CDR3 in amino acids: CASGGLTPYEQYF. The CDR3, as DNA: TGTGCCAGCGGGGGGTTGACACCCTACGAGCAGTACTTC.

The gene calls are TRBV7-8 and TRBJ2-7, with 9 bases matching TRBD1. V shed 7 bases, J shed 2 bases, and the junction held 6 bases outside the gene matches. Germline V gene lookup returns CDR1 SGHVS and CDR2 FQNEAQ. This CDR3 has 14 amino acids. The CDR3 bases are TGTGCCAGCACTCGAGGGACAGGGACCTACGAGCAGTACTTC. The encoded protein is CASTRGTGTYEQYF.

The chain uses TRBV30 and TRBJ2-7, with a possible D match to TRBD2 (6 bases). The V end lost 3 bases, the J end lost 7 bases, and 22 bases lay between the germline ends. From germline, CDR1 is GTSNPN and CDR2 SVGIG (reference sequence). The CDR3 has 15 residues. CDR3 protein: CAWRISGPNPIEQYF. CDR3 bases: TGTGCCTGGAGGATAAGCGGGCCGAACCCGATTGAGCAGTACTTC. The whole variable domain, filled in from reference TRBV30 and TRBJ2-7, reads SQTIHQWPATLVQPVGSPLSLECTVEGTSNPNLYWYRQAAGRGLQLLFYSVGIGQISSEVPQNLSASRPQDRQFILSSKKLLLSDSGFYLCAWRISGPNPIEQYFGPGTRLTVT.

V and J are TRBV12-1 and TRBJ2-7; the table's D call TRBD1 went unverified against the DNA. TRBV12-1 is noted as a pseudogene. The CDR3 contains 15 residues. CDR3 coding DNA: TGTGCCAGCAGCCTAACAGGGGCCCCGCAGGTCGAGCAGTACTTC. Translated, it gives CASSLTGAPQVEQYF.